This T cell receptor beta chain was identified in a study of shared clonotypes between healthy human individuals. Turning to the study itself: Three CD4 naive, three CD4 memory, two CD8 naive and one CD8 memory plate were used per donor.

CDR3 length: 15 amino acids. Germline V lookup: CDR1 LNHDA, CDR2 SQIVND (reference sequence). The junction had 8 bases not matched to a gene; V was cut back by 3 bases and J by 8 bases. CD8 cells classed as naive were CD45RO-negative and positively selected for CCR7, excluding terminally differentiated effector memory CD45RA+ cells. Every donor was a Caucasian adult from Nashville, Tennessee. TCRdb's copy holds only in-frame clones and misses some; the assay was immunoSEQ multiplex PCR. The repertoire includes about 580,000 clones, roughly 98% of them detected once, and roughly 0.29% sits in the top ten.

This chain connects TRBV19 to TRBJ2-1, with 9 nucleotides matching TRBD1. Sample: naive CD8+ T cells sorted from blood. The sequence derives from a man aged 25-45 years in good health. The CDR3 region has the DNA TGTGCCAGTAGTATTTTGGGACAGGGTGGCGATGAGCAGTTCTTC. Translation gives CASSILGQGGDEQFF.